The 21 T cell receptor beta chains below come from one sample, sequenced in a study of shared clonotypes between healthy human individuals. Assay: immunoSEQ multiplex PCR; the TCRdb copy retains only in-frame clones and omits some. The sample shows about 680,000 clones, under 80% of them seen only once. Sequences were obtained from memory CD4+ T cells sorted from blood. The subset: CD45RA-negative fraction. These TCRs come from a woman aged 25 to 39 in good health.

The rearrangement joins TRBV18 to TRBJ2-5, with 9 bases fitting TRBD2. This CDR3 is 17 amino acids long. Germline CDR1 KGHSH, CDR2 LQKENI. V lost 6 bases, J lost 4 bases, and 15 bases stayed unmatched. CDR3 residues: CASSRGVDIAGAETQYF. The DNA of the CDR3 is TGTGCCAGCTCCCGGGGTGTTGATATAGCGGGAGCAGAGACCCAGTACTTC.

On this clone itself: Just one base apart from a much larger clone, this may be a read error. The sample contains more than one DNA sequence encoding this CDR3. The chain is built from TRBV6-5 and TRBJ1-5; 9 bases match TRBD1. The V gene end was trimmed by 6 bases and the J gene end by 5 bases; junction bases not matched to a gene: 2. The CDR3 is 13 amino acids. The germline gives CDR1 MNHEY, CDR2 SVGAGI. Here the CDR3 reads CASRRQGDQPQHF. The CDR3 DNA sequence: TGTGCCAGCAGGCGACAGGGGGATCAGCCCCAGCATTTT.

The chain combines TRBV4-1 with TRBJ2-1; 9 bases are shared with TRBD2. CDR1 is MGHRA, CDR2 YSYEKL, per germline. The junction had 22 bases not matched to a gene; V was cut back by 8 bases and J by 5 bases. The CDR3 has 19 residues. This CDR3 is CASGARSSGRSRGDNEQFF. The CDR3 DNA follows: TGCGCCAGCGGGGCAAGATCCAGCGGGAGGTCAAGGGGTGACAATGAGCAGTTCTTC.

The chain joins TRBV5-1 to TRBJ2-1; tentatively, D is TRBD2 (7 bases). Trimming cost V 4 bases and J 8 bases, with 13 bases left between them. The CDR3 totals 13 residues. In germline, CDR1 is SGHRS, CDR2 YFSETQ. The CDR3 loop is CASSERGGDEQFF. The CDR3 region has the DNA TGCGCCAGCAGCGAAAGAGGGGGGGATGAGCAGTTCTTC.

This clone occurred a few times. The chain couples TRBV25-1 to TRBJ1-1, with 7 nucleotides matching TRBD1. CDR3 size: 14 residues. With 3 bases clipped from V and 1 base from J, the junction kept 2 bases outside the gene matches. Germline V gives CDR1 MGHDK, CDR2 SYGVNS. This CDR3 is CASSDGTENTEAFF. CDR3 bases: TGTGCCAGCAGTGACGGGACAGAGAACACTGAAGCTTTCTTT. Filled out from reference TRBV25-1 and TRBJ1-1, the complete variable domain reads EADIYQTPRYLVIGTGKKITLECSQTMGHDKMYWYQQDPGMELHLIHYSYGVNSTEKGDLSSESTVSRIRTEHFPLTLESARPSHTSQYLCASSDGTENTEAFFGQGTRLTVV.

The V and J genes are TRBV27 and TRBJ2-5; 8 nucleotides line up with TRBD2. V dropped 6 bases and J dropped 5; count of bases not matched to a gene: 8. The length of the CDR3 is 14 residues. The germline V gene encodes CDR1 MNHEY and CDR2 SMNVEV (reference sequence). Here the CDR3 reads CASRSLAEGETQYF. The CDR3 nucleotides read TGTGCCAGCAGGTCACTAGCGGAGGGCGAGACCCAGTACTTC.

The CDR3 DNA follows: TGTGCCAGCAGCTCTAGACTAGCGGGGGGCGAGACCCAGTACTTC. This translates into CASSSRLAGGETQYF. The rearrangement links TRBV7-6 to TRBJ2-5; the match to TRBD2 covers 13 bases. The CDR3 is 15 residues long. With 4 bases clipped from V and 5 bases from J, the junction kept 4 bases outside the gene matches. The V gene's germline CDR1 is SGHVS and CDR2 FNYEAQ.

The V and J genes are TRBV28 and TRBJ2-7, with 9 bases matching TRBD1. Germline V lookup: CDR1 MDHEN, CDR2 SYDVKM. CDR3 length: 14 amino acids. V dropped 6 bases and J dropped 4; count of bases not matched to a gene: 7. CDR3 amino acids: CASRETGGGYEQYF. The DNA of the CDR3 is TGTGCCAGCAGGGAAACAGGGGGCGGATACGAGCAGTACTTC.

V is TRBV2 and J is TRBJ1-2; no clear D. Between the trimmed V and J ends, which lost 6 bases and 6 bases, there was a span of 14 bases. Germline-derived CDR1 and CDR2 are SNHLY and FYNNEI. The CDR3 is 13 residues long. The CDR3 DNA is TGTGCCAGCAGGGAGGGTTCGACGGATGGCTACACCTTC. This gives the protein CASREGSTDGYTF.

This rearrangement joins TRBV19 to TRBJ2-1; unclear D gene. Per germline, CDR1 LNHDA and CDR2 SQIVND (reference sequence). The V end was cut by 6 bases, the J end by 1 base, with 13 bases between. This CDR3 comprises 15 residues. CDR3 sequence reads: CASRLTTGSYNEQFF. In DNA form, the CDR3 reads TGTGCCAGTAGGTTGACAACTGGGTCCTACAATGAGCAGTTCTTC.

This chain uses TRBV27 with TRBJ2-5; the match to TRBD2 covers 7 bases. Matching the DNA end better, TRBJ2-7 makes the J call doubtful. Germline lookup yields CDR1 MNHEY and CDR2 SMNVEV (reference sequence). The CDR3 length is 14 residues. CDR3: CASSLGGSASEQYF. The CDR3 DNA is TGTGCCAGCAGTTTAGGCGGGAGCGCCTCCGAGCAGTACTTC.

This clone was seen once. The J gene is TRBJ2-3, the V gene TRBV4-1; tentatively, D is TRBD2 (6 bases). The length of the CDR3 is 15 residues. Deletions cut 4 bases from V and 0 bases from J, with 11 bases between. CDR1 and CDR2 from the germline V gene are MGHRA and YSYEKL. The CDR3 region is CASSPSVDSTDTQYF. The DNA for the CDR3 is TGCGCCAGCAGCCCTAGCGTGGATAGCACAGATACGCAGTATTTT.

In this sample, this clone turned up once. This could be a read error, since a much larger clone is one nucleotide away. This chain connects TRBV29-1 to TRBJ1-2, with 8 bases identical to TRBD1. The CDR3 loop spans 13 amino acids. Germline V gene data show CDR1 as SQVTM and CDR2 as ANQGSEA. The CDR3 here is CSVFRTGKNGHTF. CDR3 DNA sequence: TGCAGCGTTTTTAGGACAGGGAAAAATGGCCACACCTTC.

This sequence joins TRBV19 and TRBJ2-1; 13 nucleotides align to TRBD2. Germline CDR1 and CDR2: LNHDA and SQIVND (reference sequence). The CDR3 is 17 residues long. Trimming cost V 5 bases and J 2 bases; bases outside gene matches: 6. Here the CDR3 DNA reads TGTGCCAGTAGTCATAGGACTAGCGGGAGTCCCTACAATGAGCAGTTCTTC. Amino acids: CASSHRTSGSPYNEQFF.

The CDR3 is CAISESRGTSNEQFF. The CDR3 DNA follows: TGTGCCATCAGTGAGTCACGGGGGACCTCTAATGAGCAGTTCTTC. The chain links TRBV10-3 to TRBJ2-1, with a possible D match to TRBD2 (6 bases). Trimming cost V 0 bases and J 7 bases, with 13 bases left between them. The CDR3 runs to 15 residues. Germline CDR1 and CDR2: ENHRY and SYGVKD.

This sequence joins TRBV10-1 and TRBJ1-1; D perhaps matches TRBD1 (5 bases). Germline V gene data show CDR1 as WNHNN and CDR2 as SYGVQD (reference sequence). The CDR3 runs to 15 residues. V lost 0 bases and J 0 bases, leaving 8 bases between the germline ends. Here the CDR3 reads CASSESQGLNTEAFF. In DNA, the CDR3 is TGCGCCAGCAGTGAGTCTCAGGGTTTGAACACTGAAGCTTTCTTT.

The chain carries TRBV30 and TRBJ1-5; possible D gene TRBD1, 5 bases. This CDR3 has 13 residues. Trimming cost V 1 base and J 6 bases, with 10 bases left between them. The germline gives CDR1 GTSNPN, CDR2 SVGIG (reference sequence). CDR3 DNA: TGTGCCTGGAGTGAAGCGGGGGGTCAGCCCCAGCATTTT. Protein product: CAWSEAGGQPQHF.

The chain recombines TRBV5-5 with TRBJ2-1, with TRBD1 identical over 8 bases. This CDR3 has 15 amino acids. Germline lookup yields CDR1 SGHKS and CDR2 YYEKEE (reference sequence). V was pared by 4 bases and J by 4 bases, with 7 bases of the junction left unmatched. CDR3 protein: CASSPTGGSYNEQFF. DNA of the CDR3: TGTGCCAGCAGCCCCACAGGGGGGAGTTACAATGAGCAGTTCTTC.

This clone appeared a single time. This chain joins TRBV25-1 and TRBJ2-4; no reliable D call. The CDR3 totals 16 residues. V was cut by 4 bases and J by 0 bases, with 13 bases left in between. Per the germline V gene, CDR1 is MGHDK and CDR2 is SYGVNS. In nucleotides, the CDR3 is TGTGCCAGCAGTGGGGAACGACTGACAGCCAAAAACATTCAGTACTTC. Translation gives CASSGERLTAKNIQYF. The complete variable domain, with remaining parts taken from reference TRBV25-1 and TRBJ2-4, reads EADIYQTPRYLVIGTGKKITLECSQTMGHDKMYWYQQDPGMELHLIHYSYGVNSTEKGDLSSESTVSRIRTEHFPLTLESARPSHTSQYLCASSGERLTAKNIQYFGAGTRLSVL.

This clone was observed a single time. The rearrangement links TRBV27 to TRBJ1-5; 7 nucleotides match TRBD1. The trim removed 3 bases at V and 7 bases at J, leaving 12 bases unmatched. CDR3 length: 16 amino acids. The germline V gene encodes CDR1 MNHEY and CDR2 SMNVEV (reference sequence). CDR3 DNA sequence: TGTGCCAGCAGTTTCCTATACAGGGGTATCAGACAGCCCCAGCATTTT. Translating gives CASSFLYRGIRQPQHF.

The chain uses TRBV11-1 and TRBJ2-2; 9 bases line up with TRBD2. The CDR3 spans 16 residues. From germline, CDR1 is SGHAT and CDR2 FQDESV (reference sequence). Trimming took 5 bases from V and 4 from J; bases not matched to a gene: 8. This CDR3 is CASSHWREGRTGELFF. The DNA of the CDR3 is TGTGCCAGCAGCCATTGGCGGGAGGGCCGCACCGGGGAGCTGTTTTTT.